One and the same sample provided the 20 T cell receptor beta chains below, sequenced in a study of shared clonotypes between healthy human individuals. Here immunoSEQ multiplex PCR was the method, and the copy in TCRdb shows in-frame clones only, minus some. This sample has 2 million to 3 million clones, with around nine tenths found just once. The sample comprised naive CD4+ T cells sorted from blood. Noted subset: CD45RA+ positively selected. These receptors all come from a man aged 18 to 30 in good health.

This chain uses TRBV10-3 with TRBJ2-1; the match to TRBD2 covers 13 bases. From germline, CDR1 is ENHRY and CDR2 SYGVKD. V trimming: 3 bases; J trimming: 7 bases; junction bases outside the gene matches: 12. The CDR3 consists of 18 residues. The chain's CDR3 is CAISDLIGLAGEGNEQFF. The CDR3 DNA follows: TGTGCCATCAGTGACCTTATCGGACTAGCGGGAGAGGGGAATGAGCAGTTCTTC.

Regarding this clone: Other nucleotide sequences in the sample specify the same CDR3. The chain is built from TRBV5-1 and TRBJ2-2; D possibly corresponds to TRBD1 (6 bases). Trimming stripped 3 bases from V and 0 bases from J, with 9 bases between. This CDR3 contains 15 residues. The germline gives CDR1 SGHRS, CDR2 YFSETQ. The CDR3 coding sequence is TGCGCCAGCAGCTCCGGGACACCGAACACCGGGGAGCTGTTTTTT. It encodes CASSSGTPNTGELFF.

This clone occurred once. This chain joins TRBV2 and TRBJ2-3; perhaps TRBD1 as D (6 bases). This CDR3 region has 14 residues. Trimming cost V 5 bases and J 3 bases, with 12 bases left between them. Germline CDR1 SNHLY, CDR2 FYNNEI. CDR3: CASSRGQKTDTQYF. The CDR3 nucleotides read TGTGCCAGCAGTCGAGGACAGAAAACAGATACGCAGTATTTT.

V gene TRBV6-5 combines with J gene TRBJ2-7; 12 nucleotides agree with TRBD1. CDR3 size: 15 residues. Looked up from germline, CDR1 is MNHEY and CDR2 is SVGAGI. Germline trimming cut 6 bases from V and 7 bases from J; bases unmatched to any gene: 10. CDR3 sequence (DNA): TGTGCCAGCAGCTATAAGGGACAGGGGGCGAGTGAGCAGTACTTC. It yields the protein CASSYKGQGASEQYF.

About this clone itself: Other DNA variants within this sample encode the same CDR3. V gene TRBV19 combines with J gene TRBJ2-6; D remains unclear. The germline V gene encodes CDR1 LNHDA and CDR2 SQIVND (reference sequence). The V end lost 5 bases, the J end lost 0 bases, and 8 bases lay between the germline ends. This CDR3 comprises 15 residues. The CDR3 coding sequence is TGTGCCAGTAGTTCCCTGAGCTCTGGGGCCAACGTCCTGACTTTC. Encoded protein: CASSSLSSGANVLTF.

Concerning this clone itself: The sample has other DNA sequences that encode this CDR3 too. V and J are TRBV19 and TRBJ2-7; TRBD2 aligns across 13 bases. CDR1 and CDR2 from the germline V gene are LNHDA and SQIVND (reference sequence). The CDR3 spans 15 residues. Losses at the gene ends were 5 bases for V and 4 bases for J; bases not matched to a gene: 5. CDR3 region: CASSPRTSGSYEQYF. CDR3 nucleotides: TGTGCCAGTAGTCCCAGGACTAGCGGGAGTTACGAGCAGTACTTC.

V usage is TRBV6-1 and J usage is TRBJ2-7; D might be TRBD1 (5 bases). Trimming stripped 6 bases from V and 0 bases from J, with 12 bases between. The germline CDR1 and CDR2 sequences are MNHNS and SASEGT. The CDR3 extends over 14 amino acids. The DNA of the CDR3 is TGTGCCAGCAGGACGAGACAGCTCTCCTACGAGCAGTACTTC. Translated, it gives CASRTRQLSYEQYF.

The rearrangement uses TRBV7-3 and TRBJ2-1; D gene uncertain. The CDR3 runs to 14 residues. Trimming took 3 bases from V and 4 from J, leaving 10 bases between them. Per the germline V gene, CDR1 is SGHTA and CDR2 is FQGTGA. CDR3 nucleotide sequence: TGTGCCAGCAGCTTGGGGTTGGGGTACAATGAGCAGTTCTTC. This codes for CASSLGLGYNEQFF.

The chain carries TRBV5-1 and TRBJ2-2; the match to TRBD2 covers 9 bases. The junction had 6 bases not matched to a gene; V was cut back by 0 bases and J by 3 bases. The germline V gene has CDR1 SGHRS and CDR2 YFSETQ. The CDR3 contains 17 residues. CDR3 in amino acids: CASSLAKASGDTGELFF. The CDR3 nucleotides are TGCGCCAGCAGCTTGGCCAAGGCTAGCGGGGACACCGGGGAGCTGTTTTTT.

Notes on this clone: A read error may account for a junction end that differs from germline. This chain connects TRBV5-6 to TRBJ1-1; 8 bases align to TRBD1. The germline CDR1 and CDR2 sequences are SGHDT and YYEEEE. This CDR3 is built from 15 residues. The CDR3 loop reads CASSVEDRENTEAVF. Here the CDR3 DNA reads TGTGCCAGCAGCGTGGAGGACAGGGAGAACACTGAAGCTGTCTTT.

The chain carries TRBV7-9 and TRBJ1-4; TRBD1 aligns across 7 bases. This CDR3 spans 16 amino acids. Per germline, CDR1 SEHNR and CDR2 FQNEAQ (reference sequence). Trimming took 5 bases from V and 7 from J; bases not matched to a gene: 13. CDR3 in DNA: TGTGCCAGCAGCGAATGGGGTCGGGACAGACTTGAAAAACTGTTTTTT. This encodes CASSEWGRDRLEKLFF.

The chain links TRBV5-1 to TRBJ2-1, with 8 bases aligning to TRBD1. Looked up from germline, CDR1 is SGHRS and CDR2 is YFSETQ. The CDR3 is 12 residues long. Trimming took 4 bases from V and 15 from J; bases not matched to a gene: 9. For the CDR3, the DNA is TGCGCCAGCAGCCCCGGACAGGGCGGAACGTTCTTC. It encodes CASSPGQGGTFF.

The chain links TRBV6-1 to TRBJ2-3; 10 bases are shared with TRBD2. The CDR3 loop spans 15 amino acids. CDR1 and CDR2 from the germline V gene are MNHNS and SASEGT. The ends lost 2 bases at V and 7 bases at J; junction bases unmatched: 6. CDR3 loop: CASSEPGLATYTQYF. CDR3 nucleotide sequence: TGTGCCAGCAGTGAACCGGGACTAGCGACGTATACGCAGTATTTT.

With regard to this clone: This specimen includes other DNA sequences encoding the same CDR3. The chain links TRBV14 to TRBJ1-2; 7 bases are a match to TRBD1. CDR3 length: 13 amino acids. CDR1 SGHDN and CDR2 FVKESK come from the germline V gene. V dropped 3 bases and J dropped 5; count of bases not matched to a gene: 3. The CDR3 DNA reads TGTGCCAGCAGCCAGGGGACAGCATATGGCTACACCTTC. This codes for CASSQGTAYGYTF.

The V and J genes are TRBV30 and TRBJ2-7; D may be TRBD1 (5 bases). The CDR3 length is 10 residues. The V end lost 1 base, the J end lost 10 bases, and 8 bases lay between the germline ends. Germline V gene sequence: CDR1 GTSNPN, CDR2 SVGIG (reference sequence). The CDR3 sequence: CAWSGTSQYF. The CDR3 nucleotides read TGTGCCTGGAGTGGGACAAGCCAGTACTTC.

For the CDR3, the DNA is TGTGCCAGCAGTTACAGTCTCAGGAGGGCGCAAGATGGCTACACCTTC. This gives the protein CASSYSLRRAQDGYTF. This chain links TRBV28 with TRBJ1-2; D is ambiguous. Germline V gene lookup returns CDR1 MDHEN and CDR2 SYDVKM. CDR3 length: 16 amino acids. Trimming removed 4 bases from V and 6 bases from J, with 21 bases in between.

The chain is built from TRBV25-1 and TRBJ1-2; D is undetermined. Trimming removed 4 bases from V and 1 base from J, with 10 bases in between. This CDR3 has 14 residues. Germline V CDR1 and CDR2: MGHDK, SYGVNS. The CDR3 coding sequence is TGTGCCAGCAGTGTTGCGGGGAATAACTATGGCTACACCTTC. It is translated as CASSVAGNNYGYTF.

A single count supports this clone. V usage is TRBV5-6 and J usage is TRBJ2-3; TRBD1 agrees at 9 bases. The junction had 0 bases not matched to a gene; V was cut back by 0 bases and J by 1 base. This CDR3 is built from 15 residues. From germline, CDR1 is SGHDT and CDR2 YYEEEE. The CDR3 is CASSLDRGRTDTQYF. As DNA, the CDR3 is TGTGCCAGCAGCTTGGACAGGGGGCGCACAGATACGCAGTATTTT. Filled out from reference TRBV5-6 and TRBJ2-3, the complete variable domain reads DAGVTQSPTHLIKTRGQQVTLRCSPKSGHDTVSWYQQALGQGPQFIFQYYEEEERQRGNFPDRFSGHQFPNYSSELNVNALLLGDSALYLCASSLDRGRTDTQYFGPGTRLTVL.

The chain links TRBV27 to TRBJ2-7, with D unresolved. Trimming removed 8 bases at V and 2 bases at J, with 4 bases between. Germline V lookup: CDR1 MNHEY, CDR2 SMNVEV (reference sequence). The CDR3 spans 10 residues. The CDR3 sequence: CASGAYEQYF. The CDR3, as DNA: TGTGCCAGCGGGGCCTACGAGCAGTACTTC.

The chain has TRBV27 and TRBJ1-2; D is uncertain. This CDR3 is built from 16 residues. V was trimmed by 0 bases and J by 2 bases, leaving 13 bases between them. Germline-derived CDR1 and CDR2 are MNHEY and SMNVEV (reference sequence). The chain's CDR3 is CASSLSPGTSNYGYTF. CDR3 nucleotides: TGTGCCAGCAGTTTATCCCCGGGAACTTCGAACTATGGCTACACCTTC.